A selection of T cell receptor beta chains follows, all from one sample in a study of blood T cells in healthy people across ages. TCRdb independently ran MiXCR on the 5' RACE reads; one entry per CDR3 protein. Of approximately 1.5 million distinct CDR3 sequences in the sample, about 35% were seen once. Material for sequencing was blood. The receptors derive from a woman aged 25 to 39 in good health. Both conserved end residues are part of each CDR3. A D gene is named only where the DNA matches it firmly. Clone sizes are given selectively: once, few, many, or a class where the clone is expanded.

d_call	v_call	clone_size	j_call	cdr3_aa	cdr3_nt
TRBD2	TRBV20-1	NA	TRBJ2-7	CSARGTSGPDVYEQYF	TGCAGTGCTAGAGGGACTAGCGGGCCGGATGTGTACGAGCAGTACTTC
TRBD1	TRBV5-6	few	TRBJ2-2	CASSRDRERTGELFF	TGTGCCAGCAGTCGAGACAGGGAGAGGACCGGGGAGCTGTTTTTT
NA	TRBV6-6	NA	TRBJ1-1	CASSIGLLPFF	TGTGCCAGCAGCATAGGATTATTGCCTTTCTTT
TRBD1	TRBV6-5	few	TRBJ2-1	CASSYLAGTGGNEQFF	TGTGCCAGCAGTTACCTGGCCGGGACAGGGGGAAATGAGCAGTTCTTC
NA	TRBV10-3	NA	TRBJ2-4	CAISESSSVLAKNIQYF	TGTGCCATCAGTGAGTCGAGTTCGGTCCTAGCCAAAAACATTCAGTACTTC
TRBD2	TRBV27	few	TRBJ2-1	CASSLTAGGFTYNEQFF	TGTGCCAGCAGTTTAACAGCGGGGGGGTTCACCTACAATGAGCAGTTCTTC
TRBD1	TRBV4-2	few	TRBJ2-7	CASSRDRDISSYEQYF	TGTGCCAGCAGCCGAGACAGGGACATTAGCTCCTACGAGCAGTACTTC
TRBD1	TRBV5-1	NA	TRBJ2-7	CASSWGDRSGEQYF	TGCGCCAGCAGCTGGGGGGACAGGTCCGGCGAGCAGTACTTC
NA	TRBV4-1	NA	TRBJ2-7	CASSPQLTYEQYF	TGCGCCAGCAGCCCACAGTTGACCTACGAGCAGTACTTC
NA	TRBV20-1	NA	TRBJ1-6	CSARHLGPLHF	TGCAGTGCTCGCCACTTGGGACCCCTCCACTTT
NA	TRBV18	NA	TRBJ2-7	CASSPLDGGQYEQYF	TGTGCCAGCTCACCCCTGGACGGGGGGCAGTACGAGCAGTACTTC
NA	TRBV27	NA	TRBJ1-2	CASRLIGGSLDYGYTF	TGTGCCAGCAGACTTATAGGGGGTAGTTTGGACTATGGCTACACCTTC
NA	TRBV28	NA	TRBJ2-3	CASGNSGFWTDTQYF	TGTGCCAGCGGGAATTCAGGGTTCTGGACAGATACGCAGTATTTT